This TCR beta chain was captured in a study of T-cell memory formation after mild COVID-19. The table lists this clonotype with a few counts. Each CDR3 protein is one row after TCRdb ran MiXCR on the 5' RACE reads. The sample yields 350,000 or so distinct CDR3 sequences, about 20% seen once. CDR3 size: 12 residues. Germline CDR1 SGHTA, CDR2 FQGNSA. Between the trimmed V and J ends, which lost 5 bases and 5 bases, there was a span of 6 bases. This clonotype was sampled from a man aged 18 to 30 who had mild COVID-19 (a few samples of this study predate the infection). Cell type and time point are not known. The rearrangement joins TRBV7-2 to TRBJ1-4; D not certain. Sequencing was done on a sample of PBMCs or a T cell subset sorted from them (not recorded which). Written as DNA, the CDR3 is TGTGCCAGCAGCCAACCCAATGAAAAACTGTTTTTT. Amino acids: CASSQPNEKLFF. The full variable domain, completed using reference TRBV7-2 and TRBJ1-4, is GAGVSQSPSNKVTEKGKDVELRCDPISGHTALYWYRQSLGQGLEFLIYFQGNSAPDKSGLPSDRFSAERTGGSVSTLTIQRTQQEDSAVYLCASSQPNEKLFFGSGTQLSVL.